The clone carrying this TCR beta chain was picked up a small number of times. Its specificity is unknown. This specimen belongs to a study of vaccination effects on CD4 cells after COVID-19. Study context: Two-dose BNT162b2 or mRNA-1273 vaccination was given to participants.

In the ViraFEST assay, antigen-specific CD4+ clonotypes were identified by expansion after peptide-pool stimulation. CD4+ T cell isolation took place after less than 13 days of culture. Previously uninfected by SARS-CoV-2, the vaccine recipients also showed negative nucleocapsid antibodies. PBMC cultures contained some 2.1 million cells per well, 7.5 to 10 IU/ml IL-2 and around 9.9 ug/ml peptides. Assay used: immunoSEQ multiplex PCR; TCRdb lists only in-frame clones, some missing. The sample comprises some 65,000 clones, around 76% of which are singletons, and roughly 2.8% rests with the top ten. The starting material was CD4+ T cells from PBMCs cultured with HCoV-NL63 spike peptides, obtained before COVID-19 vaccination. The source is a human donor who received a COVID-19 vaccine.

CDR3 sequence: CASSTPSGTGELFF. As DNA, the CDR3 is TGTGCCAGCAGTACTCCTTCGGGCACCGGGGAGCTGTTTTTT. The genes are TRBV27 and TRBJ2-2, with D unresolved. The V end lost 5 bases, the J end lost 4 bases, and 11 bases lay between the germline ends. The germline gives CDR1 MNHEY, CDR2 SMNVEV (reference sequence). This CDR3 contains 14 residues.